These 25 T cell receptor beta chains came from one sample sequenced in a study of blood T cell repertoires in COVID-19. Here immunoSEQ multiplex PCR was the method, and the copy in TCRdb shows in-frame clones only, minus some. Counted here are approximately 230,000 clones, under 90% occurring once; the ten biggest clones make up 20%. The sequencing input was peripheral blood. These receptors were taken from a man aged 25 to 40 with active or convalescent COVID-19.

CDR3 coding DNA: TGCGCCAGCAGTGAGTCCAGAAATGAGCAGTTCTTC. Protein product: CASSESRNEQFF. The V and J genes are TRBV10-1 and TRBJ2-1; D unclear. CDR1 and CDR2 from the germline V gene are WNHNN and SYGVQD (reference sequence). Trimming pared 0 bases from V and 7 bases from J, leaving 4 bases between. The CDR3 is made up of 12 amino acids.

V and J are TRBV29-1 and TRBJ1-2, with D possibly being TRBD1 (5 bases). V was shortened by 6 bases and J by 5 bases, with 31 bases between the two germline ends. Germline CDR1 SQVTM, CDR2 ANQGSEA. The length of the CDR3 is 18 residues. DNA for the CDR3: TGCAGCGTGGCCCCCCTCCACAGGACGATCCCGAACGCTTATGGCTACACCTTC. It encodes CSVAPLHRTIPNAYGYTF. Complete variable domain (other parts from reference TRBV29-1 and TRBJ1-2): SAVISQKPSRDICQRGTSLTIQCQVDSQVTMMFWYRQQPGQSLTLIATANQGSEATYESGFVIDKFPISRPNLTFSTLTVSNMSPEDSSIYLCSVAPLHRTIPNAYGYTFGSGTRLTVV.

The V gene is TRBV5-4, the J gene TRBJ1-5; D is unclear. V was pared by 2 bases and J by 3 bases, with 9 bases between. Germline assignment: CDR1 SGHNT and CDR2 YYREEE (reference sequence). This CDR3 region has 14 residues. The CDR3: CASSLSGSNQPQHF. DNA of the CDR3: TGTGCCAGCAGCTTATCAGGCTCCAATCAGCCCCAGCATTTT. Looking up the rest from reference TRBV5-4 and TRBJ1-5 gives the full variable domain: ETGVTQSPTHLIKTRGQQVTLRCSSQSGHNTVSWYQQALGQGPQFIFQYYREEENGRGNFPPRFSGLQFPNYSSELNVNALELDDSALYLCASSLSGSNQPQHFGDGTRLSIL.

The CDR3 bases are TGCGCCAGCAGCTGGGAGGGGACAGGGGCCACAGATACGCAGTATTTT. Its protein product is CASSWEGTGATDTQYF. The chain has TRBV5-1 and TRBJ2-3; 10 positions agree with TRBD1. Germline CDR1 SGHRS, CDR2 YFSETQ. The CDR3 consists of 16 residues. V lost 3 bases, J lost 2 bases, and 6 bases stayed unmatched.

The rearrangement joins TRBV28 to TRBJ2-7; TRBD2 agrees at 9 bases. Germline assignment: CDR1 MDHEN and CDR2 SYDVKM. Unmatched junction bases numbered 11, after V lost 4 bases and J lost 4 bases. CDR3 length: 16 residues. Written as DNA, the CDR3 is TGTGCCAGCAGTTCTCTTCCTAGCGGGGCAGGGTACGAGCAGTACTTC. This sequence encodes CASSSLPSGAGYEQYF.

The chain links TRBV6-5 to TRBJ2-7, with 8 bases fitting TRBD1. CDR3 length equals 14 residues. Germline trimming cut 7 bases from V and 5 bases from J; bases unmatched to any gene: 10. In germline, CDR1 is MNHEY, CDR2 SVGAGI. CDR3 nucleotide sequence: TGTGCCAGCACCCTAGTGACAGGGGCGCACGAGCAGTACTTC. The encoded protein is CASTLVTGAHEQYF.

This clone has only a few counts. The rearrangement joins TRBV7-2 to TRBJ2-7, with D possibly matching TRBD1 (6 bases). From germline, CDR1 is SGHTA and CDR2 FQGNSA. V was clipped by 6 bases and J by 2 bases, with 14 bases between them. CDR3 length equals 14 residues. CDR3 amino acids: CASRPYGTPYEQYF. The CDR3 region has the DNA TGTGCCAGCAGGCCTTACGGGACACCCTACGAGCAGTACTTC.

The genes are TRBV2 and TRBJ2-1; TRBD2 matches at 12 bases. The CDR3 extends over 16 amino acids. CDR1 and CDR2 from the germline V gene are SNHLY and FYNNEI. Trimming took 7 bases from V and 0 from J; bases not matched to a gene: 4. CDR3 DNA sequence: TGTGCCAGCATCACTAGCGGGGGGAGCTCCTACAATGAGCAGTTCTTC. Translating gives CASITSGGSSYNEQFF. Filled out from reference TRBV2 and TRBJ2-1, the complete variable domain reads EPEVTQTPSHQVTQMGQEVILRCVPISNHLYFYWYRQILGQKVEFLVSFYNNEISEKSEIFDDQFSVERPDGSNFTLKIRSTKLEDSAMYFCASITSGGSSYNEQFFGPGTRLTVL.

This clone was seen just once. The chain links TRBV2 to TRBJ1-1; 7 nucleotides agree with TRBD1. Looked up from germline, CDR1 is SNHLY and CDR2 is FYNNEI. This CDR3 has 10 residues. The V segment lost 11 bases and the J segment 8 bases; nucleotides outside the gene matches: 5. The CDR3 loop reads CAGGTDEAFF. Here the CDR3 DNA reads TGTGCCGGAGGGACAGACGAAGCTTTCTTT.

The CDR3 nucleotides read TGTGCCAGCAGCTTAGGGACACTAATAAGGGCCCAGCATTTT. Translated, it gives CASSLGTLIRAQHF. V and J are TRBV7-2 and TRBJ1-5, with D possibly matching TRBD1 (5 bases). Germline CDR1 reads SGHTA; CDR2 reads FQGNSA. Deletions cut 1 base from V and 11 bases from J, with 15 bases between. CDR3 length equals 14 residues.

The rearrangement joins TRBV6-2 or TRBV6-3 to TRBJ1-5; D is unresolved. The CDR3 loop spans 14 amino acids. The germline V gene has CDR1 MNHEY and CDR2 SVGEGT. Trimming cost V 2 bases and J 8 bases, with 13 bases left between them. The CDR3: CASSYPLSGEPQHF. DNA for the CDR3: TGTGCCAGCAGTTACCCTCTATCGGGTGAGCCCCAGCATTTT.

The chain links TRBV28 to TRBJ2-1; D is ambiguous. Germline lookup yields CDR1 MDHEN and CDR2 SYDVKM. This CDR3 has 12 amino acids. Trimming stripped 4 bases from V and 12 bases from J, with 13 bases between. The CDR3 reads CASSSPPRGQFF. The DNA of the CDR3 is TGTGCCAGCAGTTCCCCTCCACGAGGGCAGTTCTTC.

The chain combines TRBV6-2 or TRBV6-3 with TRBJ1-4; D gene uncertain. Germline V gives CDR1 MNHEY, CDR2 SVGEGT. This CDR3 region has 16 residues. V was cut by 4 bases and J by 4 bases, with 16 bases left in between. CDR3 sequence: CASSSAGRQSNEKLFF. DNA for the CDR3: TGTGCCAGCAGTTCGGCGGGGAGGCAGAGTAATGAAAAACTGTTTTTT.

The chain is built from TRBV5-6 and TRBJ1-3; D call uncertain. V shed 1 base and J shed 7 bases, with 18 bases lying between them. This CDR3 spans 16 amino acids. In germline, CDR1 is SGHDT, CDR2 YYEEEE. The CDR3, as DNA: TGTGCCAGCAGCTTGAATTCGGCGGGATTGCCTAACACCATATATTTT. It codes for CASSLNSAGLPNTIYF. Using reference TRBV5-6 and TRBJ1-3 for the parts outside the CDR3, the full variable domain is DAGVTQSPTHLIKTRGQQVTLRCSPKSGHDTVSWYQQALGQGPQFIFQYYEEEERQRGNFPDRFSGHQFPNYSSELNVNALLLGDSALYLCASSLNSAGLPNTIYFGEGSWLTVV.

The chain is built from TRBV28 and TRBJ2-5; 7 positions match TRBD1. The CDR3 length is 14 residues. In germline, CDR1 is MDHEN, CDR2 SYDVKM. The junction had 6 bases not matched to a gene; V was cut back by 4 bases and J by 4 bases. CDR3 nucleotides: TGTGCCAGCAGTTCCCGGACAGGTCCAGAGACCCAGTACTTC. It translates to CASSSRTGPETQYF. The variable domain in full, with the rest retrieved from reference TRBV28 and TRBJ2-5, is DVKVTQSSRYLVKRTGEKVFLECVQDMDHENMFWYRQDPGLGLRLIYFSYDVKMKEKGDIPEGYSVSREKKERFSLILESASTNQTSMYLCASSSRTGPETQYFGPGTRLLVL.

CDR3 in DNA: TGTGCCAGCAGGACACACAGGGACTACGAGCAGTACTTC. This gives the protein CASRTHRDYEQYF. V and J are TRBV6-5 and TRBJ2-7; a weak D match, TRBD1 (6 bases). There are 13 residues in the CDR3. The V gene's germline CDR1 is MNHEY and CDR2 SVGAGI. Trimming shortened V by 6 bases and J by 3 bases, and 12 bases separated the two germline ends.

This clone was found a few times. The gene calls are TRBV28 and TRBJ2-7; D call uncertain. Between the trimmed V and J ends, which lost 10 bases and 4 bases, there was a span of 14 bases. CDR3 length equals 12 residues. Germline-derived CDR1 and CDR2 are MDHEN and SYDVKM. As DNA, the CDR3 is TGTGCCACCGACCGCGACACGTACGAGCAGTACTTC. Protein: CATDRDTYEQYF.

The J gene is TRBJ2-5, the V gene TRBV2; weak D call: TRBD2 (6 bases). This CDR3 comprises 14 residues. With 6 bases removed from V and 5 bases from J, the gap between germline ends came to 16 bases. The germline CDR1 and CDR2 sequences are SNHLY and FYNNEI. The CDR3 region is CASSASGVGETQYF. The DNA for the CDR3 is TGTGCCAGCAGCGCCTCGGGGGTGGGGGAGACCCAGTACTTC.

This clone was detected only once. This sequence joins TRBV24-1 and TRBJ2-1; D is unresolved. This CDR3 has 13 amino acids. CDR1 KGHDR and CDR2 SFDVKD come from the germline V gene. Trimming shortened V by 6 bases and J by 0 bases, and 5 bases separated the two germline ends. The CDR3 DNA sequence: TGTGCCACCAGTAGAGGCTCCTACAATGAGCAGTTCTTC. Translated, it gives CATSRGSYNEQFF.

The rearrangement uses TRBV28 and TRBJ2-3, with 9 bases that match TRBD2. Germline V gene lookup returns CDR1 MDHEN and CDR2 SYDVKM. After removal of 6 bases from V and 3 bases from J, the junction contained 16 bases not matched to a gene. This CDR3 is 18 amino acids long. The CDR3 loop is CASSPGRVSGGLTDTQYF. The CDR3 nucleotides are TGTGCCAGCAGCCCAGGCAGGGTGAGCGGGGGGTTGACAGATACGCAGTATTTT.

V and J are TRBV25-1 and TRBJ2-1, with TRBD2 matching 12 bases. Germline loops: CDR1 MGHDK, CDR2 SYGVNS. Unmatched junction bases numbered 3, after V lost 4 bases and J lost 8 bases. The CDR3 runs 14 residues. Here the CDR3 DNA reads TGTGCCAGCAGTGCTAGCGGGGGGGCCGATGAGCAGTTCTTC. Amino acids: CASSASGGADEQFF.

The rearrangement joins TRBV7-8 to TRBJ1-2, with D maybe TRBD1 (5 bases). Germline V gene lookup returns CDR1 SGHVS and CDR2 FQNEAQ. V lost 1 base to trimming and J lost 10 bases, with 13 bases between them. This CDR3 has 13 amino acids. The CDR3 is CASSLGGKYPYTF. The CDR3 coding sequence is TGTGCCAGCAGCTTAGGGGGCAAATACCCCTACACCTTC. Full variable domain (rest looked up from reference TRBV7-8 and TRBJ1-2): GAGVSQSPRYKVAKRGQDVALRCDPISGHVSLFWYQQALGQGPEFLTYFQNEAQLDKSGLPSDRFFAERPEGSVSTLKIQRTQQEDSAVYLCASSLGGKYPYTFGSGTRLTVV.

This clone was observed a few times. The chain couples TRBV19 to TRBJ1-6; perhaps TRBD1 as D (5 bases). Germline V lookup: CDR1 LNHDA, CDR2 SQIVND (reference sequence). Trimming cost V 2 bases and J 6 bases, with 17 bases left between them. This CDR3 region has 17 residues. The DNA of the CDR3 is TGTGCCAGTAGTATAACCCTCGGGGGTAGGGGTAATTCACCCCTCCACTTT. Protein sequence: CASSITLGGRGNSPLHF.

V and J are TRBV19 and TRBJ2-5; D perhaps matches TRBD2 (5 bases). Germline CDR1 LNHDA, CDR2 SQIVND (reference sequence). The CDR3 totals 13 residues. Between the trimmed V and J ends, which lost 0 bases and 7 bases, there was a span of 9 bases. DNA of the CDR3: TGTGCCAGTAGTATAGATCCCCGGGGGACCCAGTACTTC. It specifies CASSIDPRGTQYF.

The V call is TRBV27, the J call TRBJ2-7, with 8 bases matching TRBD1. Germline lookup yields CDR1 MNHEY and CDR2 SMNVEV (reference sequence). V shed 10 bases, J shed 5 bases, and the junction held 7 bases outside the gene matches. CDR3 length equals 12 residues. CDR3: CANSDRDHEQYF. In nucleotides, the CDR3 is TGTGCCAATTCGGACAGGGACCACGAGCAGTACTTC.